These 18 T cell receptor beta chains share one sample of origin, sequenced in a study of T-cell reconstitution after alpha-beta-depleted transplantation in children. Unique molecular identifiers were incorporated during preparation of the TCRbeta library. MiXCR was run by TCRdb on the PCR reads, yielding one entry per CDR3 protein. The sample comprises approximately 400,000 distinct CDR3 sequences, roughly 11% of which are singletons, and roughly 6% rests with the top ten. Source: PBMCs from the stem cell graft donor, taken from the stem cell graft. The receptors derive from a human donor who donated a stem cell graft to a child with acute myeloid leukemia.

The rearrangement joins TRBV20-1 to TRBJ2-2, with 10 positions matching TRBD2. Germline V gene lookup returns CDR1 DFQATT and CDR2 SNEGSKA (reference sequence). The J segment lost 7 bases and the V segment lost 7 bases, leaving 12 bases of the junction unmatched. The CDR3 loop spans 15 amino acids. This chain's CDR3 is CSVDSGRSGSGELFF. As DNA, the CDR3 is TGCAGTGTTGATAGCGGGAGGTCCGGGAGCGGGGAGCTGTTTTTT.

This clonotype has at least ten counts. The rearrangement uses TRBV2 and TRBJ2-1, with 9 bases fitting TRBD2. Per germline, CDR1 SNHLY and CDR2 FYNNEI. This CDR3 spans 15 amino acids. J was trimmed by 5 bases and V by 2 bases; bases with no gene match: 4. In DNA form, the CDR3 reads TGTGCCAGCAGTGAAAGGGCTAGCGGGAACAATGAGCAGTTCTTC. Amino acids: CASSERASGNNEQFF.

Many counts were recorded for this clonotype. The rearrangement links TRBV20-1 to TRBJ2-1, with 7 bases identical to TRBD2. CDR1 and CDR2 from the germline V gene are DFQATT and SNEGSKA (reference sequence). J lost 4 bases, V lost 5 bases, and 11 bases had no gene match. CDR3 length: 15 amino acids. CDR3 in DNA: TGCAGTGCTGAGAGGTTAGCGGGCCGTTACAATGAGCAGTTCTTC. Residues: CSAERLAGRYNEQFF.

This clonotype was observed a few times. This chain joins TRBV27 and TRBJ2-6; no clear D gene. The V end was cut by 7 bases, the J end by 4 bases, with 14 bases between. The CDR3 extends over 15 amino acids. The germline gives CDR1 MNHEY, CDR2 SMNVEV (reference sequence). The CDR3: CASMLLASGANVLTF. DNA for the CDR3: TGTGCCAGCATGTTATTGGCCTCCGGGGCCAACGTCCTGACTTTC.

This clonotype came up a few times. This sequence joins TRBV7-3 and TRBJ2-1; the match to TRBD2 covers 12 bases. This CDR3 has 16 residues. In germline, CDR1 is SGHTA, CDR2 FQGTGA. The junction had 5 bases not matched to a gene; V was cut back by 0 bases and J by 8 bases. This CDR3 reads CASSLTRTSGKDEQFF. CDR3 in DNA: TGTGCCAGCAGCTTAACTCGGACTAGCGGGAAGGATGAGCAGTTCTTC.

The chain is built from TRBV18 and TRBJ2-3, with 15 bases identical to TRBD2. Germline V lookup: CDR1 KGHSH, CDR2 LQKENI. The CDR3 totals 17 residues. With V trimmed by 6 bases and J by 4 bases, 8 bases remained unmatched. The CDR3 reads CASSRGLAGGPSDTQYF. In DNA, the CDR3 is TGTGCCAGCTCCCGCGGACTAGCGGGGGGGCCCTCAGATACGCAGTATTTT.

The V gene is TRBV12-3 or TRBV12-4, the J gene TRBJ2-1; either TRBD1 or TRBD2 may fit D (6 bases each). Trimming pared 6 bases from V and 5 bases from J, leaving 14 bases between. CDR3 size: 14 residues. The CDR3 protein is CASSGRGDHNEQFF. CDR3 in DNA: TGTGCCAGCAGCGGTAGGGGGGACCACAATGAGCAGTTCTTC.

This clonotype was counted at least ten times. This rearrangement joins TRBV4-2 to TRBJ2-5; tentative D call: TRBD2 (6 bases). Deletions cut 1 base from V and 5 bases from J, with 11 bases between. Germline V gene lookup returns CDR1 LGHNA and CDR2 YNFKEQ. This CDR3 has 14 amino acids. This CDR3 is CASSQVGGVETQYF. CDR3 DNA sequence: TGTGCCAGCAGCCAAGTCGGAGGGGTGGAGACCCAGTACTTC.

This clonotype was picked up many times. The rearrangement joins TRBV5-1 to TRBJ1-1; possibly TRBD1 for D (6 bases). The CDR3 has 16 amino acids. The V end was cut by 0 bases, the J end by 0 bases, with 12 bases between. CDR1 and CDR2 from the germline V gene are SGHRS and YFSETQ. CDR3 region: CASSLEPGAVNTEAFF. As DNA, the CDR3 is TGCGCCAGCAGCTTGGAACCAGGGGCGGTGAACACTGAAGCTTTCTTT.

The chain links TRBV14 to TRBJ1-5; D perhaps matches TRBD1 (5 bases). CDR3 size: 15 residues. Germline-derived CDR1 and CDR2 are SGHDN and FVKESK. Trimming removed 2 bases at V and 3 bases at J, with 11 bases between. The CDR3 loop reads CASSQLGPYNQPQHF. As DNA, the CDR3 is TGTGCCAGCAGCCAACTGGGACCATACAATCAGCCCCAGCATTTT.

The V and J genes are TRBV4-1 and TRBJ1-3; D unclear. This CDR3 is built from 13 residues. Per the germline V gene, CDR1 is MGHRA and CDR2 is YSYEKL. V was trimmed by 1 base and J by 8 bases, leaving 9 bases between them. The CDR3 region is CASSQVFADTIYF. In DNA, the CDR3 is TGCGCCAGCAGCCAAGTCTTTGCAGACACCATATATTTT.

The chain combines TRBV20-1 with TRBJ2-3, with D possibly matching TRBD2 (6 bases). Germline V gene data show CDR1 as DFQATT and CDR2 as SNEGSKA (reference sequence). The CDR3 spans 16 residues. Trimming took off 5 bases at V and 4 bases at J, with 22 bases between the two ends. CDR3 bases: TGCAGTGCTTCCCGACTGACGGGAGTCCCTCCAGATACGCAGTATTTT. It translates to CSASRLTGVPPDTQYF.

The chain links TRBV5-6 to TRBJ2-1, with D perhaps TRBD1 or TRBD2 (6 bases each). Germline CDR1 and CDR2: SGHDT and YYEEEE. With 4 bases removed from V and 0 bases from J, the gap between germline ends came to 23 bases. The CDR3 contains 19 residues. The CDR3 nucleotides are TGTGCCAGCAGCCGGGGGCCCCCCGTTGGGGTAGGCTCCTACAATGAGCAGTTCTTC. Translated: CASSRGPPVGVGSYNEQFF.

This clonotype was seen more than once but under ten times. The chain couples TRBV25-1 to TRBJ1-1; D ambiguous. V shed 0 bases and J shed 2 bases, with 13 bases lying between them. The CDR3 is made up of 16 amino acids. In germline, CDR1 is MGHDK, CDR2 SYGVNS. Here the CDR3 DNA reads TGTGCCAGCAGTGAATATGGGCAGGCAGGCAACACTGAAGCTTTCTTT. Its translation is CASSEYGQAGNTEAFF.

V gene TRBV5-1 combines with J gene TRBJ1-6, with D hard to call. V shed 6 bases and J shed 8 bases, with 15 bases lying between them. Germline V gene sequence: CDR1 SGHRS, CDR2 YFSETQ. The CDR3 totals 14 residues. CDR3 loop: CASTLKMTDSPLHF. The DNA for the CDR3 is TGCGCCAGCACCTTAAAAATGACCGATTCACCCCTCCACTTT.

This clonotype occurred a few times. The chain links TRBV6-5 to TRBJ2-7, with TRBD1 identical over 9 bases. This CDR3 spans 11 amino acids. Germline V gives CDR1 MNHEY, CDR2 SVGAGI. V lost 2 bases, J lost 13 bases, and 3 bases stayed unmatched. The CDR3 sequence: CASSYPDRGYV. CDR3 nucleotide sequence: TGTGCCAGCAGTTACCCGGACAGGGGATACGTC.

The CDR3 loop reads CASSYSGTLDQETQYF. As DNA, the CDR3 is TGTGCCAGCAGTTACTCGGGCACCTTAGACCAAGAGACCCAGTACTTC. J is TRBJ2-5 and V is TRBV6-5, with unresolved D. Germline values: CDR1 MNHEY, CDR2 SVGAGI. The CDR3 runs to 16 residues. V lost 0 bases and J lost 0, with 11 bases in between.

The chain carries TRBV2 and TRBJ2-1; TRBD1 or TRBD2 may be the D gene (6 bases each). From germline, CDR1 is SNHLY and CDR2 FYNNEI. V was trimmed by 9 bases and J by 5 bases, leaving 11 bases between them. The CDR3 has 12 residues. CDR3 coding DNA: TGTGCCAGAGGGGGGCGGAACAATGAGCAGTTCTTC. This codes for CARGGRNNEQFF.